The T cell receptor (beta chain) under discussion was sequenced for a study of T cells in Graves' hyperthyroidism and ophthalmopathy (dated by TCRdb to 2018 to 2020). Concerning the study at large: Peripheral blood samples were taken at the time of initial diagnosis, prior to any treatment. A discovery cohort of approximately 100 patients, fewer than 50 with Graves' ophthalmopathy and about 58 with stable Graves' hyperthyroidism, was used to find distinguishing TCR V-J signatures. An independent validation cohort of under 20 hyperthyroidism patients and about 16 patients who later progressed to ophthalmopathy tested prospective prediction of ophthalmopathy. For training and testing, the 100 patients in the discovery cohort were randomly divided in a 7:3 ratio. In addition, the study compared T-cell repertoires in thyroid tissue and in blood from about 6 Graves' hyperthyroidism patients. Following sampling, methimazole starting at 30 mg daily was given to hyperthyroidism patients, and high-dose intravenous methylprednisolone was given to ophthalmopathy patients. The paper describes TCR Vbeta CDR3 sequencing of more than 120 peripheral blood samples, made up of approximately 40 ophthalmopathy patients, approximately 73 hyperthyroidism patients and roughly 17 progressor patients. The full study reports these points: Sample size was not statistically predetermined, and investigators were not blinded to group allocation. A 13 V-J signature model separated ophthalmopathy from stable hyperthyroidism, with 87.88% sensitivity and 81.08% specificity in cross-validation and 80%/75% in testing. In validation, the model predicted progression to ophthalmopathy with over 60% sensitivity and 72% to 85% specificity, a median of 6.5 months before onset. Most expanded thyroid clonotypes (frequency above 0.001) were also found in blood, which suggests that blood repertoires may mirror thyroid immune responses.

This clonotype has a count of ten or more. This receptor's antigen is unknown. It has no much larger one-base neighbor in the sample; base qualities were not kept. The TCR beta CDR3 regions were amplified from RNA transcripts. For the first round of RT-PCR on the TCR CDR3, the HTBI primer set was used together with the Qiagen OneStep RT-PCR kit. A second multiplex PCR round built the libraries, followed by size selection and purification. The libraries were sequenced on an Illumina HiSeq2000 using paired-end 100 bp reads. Per the source publication's procedure: SOAPnuke was used to process the raw data, with reads discarded if the reads contained adapters or uncalled bases, had a mean Phred below 15, or lacked an exact constant-primer or identifier match. High-quality paired reads were merged using COPE v1.2.5, and each unique nucleotide sequence was defined as a clonotype. Clonotypes were aligned to IMGT TRBV, TRBD and TRBJ reference segments using MiTCR v1.1. The analysis was restricted to V-J combinations with a frequency above 0.0001, which together covered about 99% of the repertoires. The TCS score was defined as F50 (clonal expansion) divided by E x V (chaos), with BLOSUM62-based TCRdist calculated between CDR3 peptides within each V-J. Welch's t-statistics and random forest reduced around 520 V-J features to 10 to 15, which were used in a naive Bayes classifier (R e1071). The Morisita-Horn index was used to measure how similar the thyroid and blood repertoires were. TCRdb trimmed the raw reads at Q25, called clones with MiXCR and kept productive beta chains. Each entry is one CDR3 protein sequence, shown with its most common DNA and genes. The V and J calls come from TCRdb's annotation, not from the publication. This sample holds around 700,000 distinct CDR3 sequences; around 40% were observed only once. More than 25% of the sample rests with the top ten.

Relative to germline, V is missing 5 bases and J is missing 1 base, with 9 bases of the junction outside any gene match. The CDR3 runs 16 amino acids, cysteine and phenylalanine included. CDR3 DNA is the only sequence kept; it has 48 bases, read in frame from the first base. Based on the germline V gene, the CDR1 and CDR2 sequences are SGHTA and FQGNSA. Graves' hyperthyroidism was defined as stable when no progression to ophthalmopathy occurred over 18 months of follow-up. The hyperthyroidism patients were between 18 and 65 years old and newly diagnosed, with a disease duration of less than 2 months. Exclusion was applied to patients with uncontrolled infections, other autoimmune diseases, pregnancy or lactation. Diagnoses relied on clinical symptoms, serum thyroxine and TRAb, thyroid ultrasound and orbital computed tomography. Ficoll-Paque density gradient centrifugation was used to isolate PBMCs from around 10 ml of fresh peripheral blood. Total RNA was extracted using Trizol reagent, and RNA quality was assessed on an Agilent 2100 Bioanalyzer.

The sequence joins TRBV7-2 to TRBJ2-5, and 8 junctional nucleotides match TRBD1. The specimen was blood. The receptor's source is a woman in her thirties or forties with Graves' hyperthyroidism. DNA sequence: TGTGCCAGCAGCCCTCAGGGGGCGCGAATCCAAGAGACCCAGTACTTC. Its amino acids are CASSPQGARIQETQYF.